The table lists the clone carrying this T cell receptor (beta chain) with a few counts. Under the authors' procedure: Reference gene primer amplification gave estimated nucleated cell counts. Data came from immunoSEQ multiplex PCR; TCRdb stores just in-frame clones and leaves some out. The DNA was the basis for D and trimming; V, J and clone size are from that table. Counted here are around 300,000 clones, about 85% occurring once; the ten biggest clones make up about an eighth. The J segment lost 0 bases and the V segment lost 4 bases, leaving 6 bases of the junction unmatched. The length of the CDR3 is 17 residues. The germline gives CDR1 SGHRS, CDR2 YFSETQ. This sample is drawn from a study of blood T cell repertoires in COVID-19. About the study: Material from acute and convalescent COVID-19 was sourced from the United States, Italy and Spain. T cells, B-cell-depleted T cells, or PBMCs provided the cDNA or gDNA that served as material.

The chain uses TRBV5-1 and TRBJ2-2; 10 bases are shared with TRBD1. The receptor was isolated from a human donor in a cohort sampled during active COVID-19. Material for sequencing was peripheral blood. CDR3 loop: CASSRDRGLTNTGELFF. In nucleotides, the CDR3 is TGCGCCAGCAGCCGGGACAGGGGTCTTACGAACACCGGGGAGCTGTTTTTT. Together with reference TRBV5-1 and TRBJ2-2, the CDR3 gives the full variable domain: KAGVTQTPRYLIKTRGQQVTLSCSPISGHRSVSWYQQTPGQGLQFLFEYFSETQRNKGNFPGRFSGRQFSNSRSEMNVSTLELGDSALYLCASSRDRGLTNTGELFFGEGSRLTVL.